This is a list of T cell receptor beta chains from one sample in a study of blood T cells in healthy people across ages. One entry per CDR3 protein, called by TCRdb with MiXCR from the 5' RACE reads. The sample yields hundreds of thousands of distinct CDR3 sequences, 58% seen once. Sequencing was done on a sample of blood. Receptors originate from a man between 25 and 39 years old in good health. Each CDR3 is given without its conserved first and last residue. Each record gives: V gene, J gene, clone size, CDR3 protein. Clone sizes are given selectively: once, few, many, or a class where the clone is expanded.

>TRBV7-9|TRBJ2-3|.
ASSLALLAGGDTQY
>TRBV30|TRBJ2-5|.
AWSGLDGTQY
>TRBV20-1|TRBJ2-3|.
SARETGTSGGGGTDTQY
>TRBV20-1|TRBJ2-1|.
SANSGNEQF
>TRBV6-5|TRBJ1-2|few
ASSYSPTGGYGYT
>TRBV30|TRBJ1-2|.
AWSAGNYGYT
>TRBV5-6|TRBJ1-1|few
ASSLFRQGVLNTEAF
>TRBV4-1|TRBJ2-7|.
ASSQDGGQVEQY
>TRBV6-1|TRBJ2-2|few
ASSELAGGPGELF
>TRBV10-3|TRBJ1-1|.
AISGGQEHGAF
>TRBV20-1|TRBJ1-5|.
SANRGTGQPQH
>TRBV20-1|TRBJ2-1|.
SAGEPHNEQF
>TRBV5-1|TRBJ1-4|.
ASSSTGLSNEKLF
>TRBV6-6|TRBJ2-5|.
ASRDGLAGEKETQY
>TRBV12-3/TRBV12-4|TRBJ2-6|.
ASSRPIGSGANVLT
>TRBV7-2|TRBJ1-1|.
ASSRSRWGTEAF
>TRBV20-1|.|.
SARDSGQLSYEQY
>TRBV25-1|TRBJ2-1|few
ASWGAYNEQF
>TRBV7-9|TRBJ1-4|.
ASSRPNEKLF
>TRBV6-6|TRBJ1-1|.
ASSYYAMNTEAF
>TRBV29-1|TRBJ2-5|.
SVAGDRPRVETQY
>TRBV6-2/TRBV6-3|TRBJ2-1|few
AGGTPPNDEQF
>TRBV29-1|TRBJ2-7|few
SVAAGDSYEQY
>TRBV7-2|TRBJ1-1|.
ASSQYGGGAF
>TRBV28|TRBJ2-3|many
ASSSLAGGTDTQY
>TRBV29-1|TRBJ2-2|once
SVGDPGELF
>TRBV4-2|TRBJ1-2|few
ASSLATSTAYGYT
>TRBV13|TRBJ2-5|.
ASSSTRQGETRNNEQY
>TRBV6-2/TRBV6-3|TRBJ1-1|.
ASSNLLREAF
>TRBV20-1|TRBJ2-7|few
SARAGVLYEQY
>TRBV20-1|TRBJ2-7|.
SAKREGPLRGYEQY
>TRBV20-1|TRBJ1-1|.
SARGQADEAF
>TRBV4-3|TRBJ2-7|.
ASSQEVVSKGLMGYEQY
>TRBV4-2|TRBJ1-2|.
ASSQTESLYGYT
>TRBV7-9|TRBJ2-7|once
ASSPPAETYEQY
>TRBV9|TRBJ2-7|many
ASSPRDAGYEQY
>TRBV4-2|TRBJ2-7|few
ASSHLGQGVYEQY
>TRBV5-6|TRBJ2-7|.
ASSPQGIPPSEQY
>TRBV6-2/TRBV6-3|TRBJ2-3|.
ASSYSSKSGSRTDTQY
>TRBV6-5|TRBJ2-7|.
ASSYSRSSGIYEQY
>TRBV7-8|TRBJ2-6|many
ASSPEVTGANVLT
>TRBV7-2|TRBJ1-6|.
ASTPFGAGDNSPLH
>TRBV7-9|TRBJ1-2|.
ASTGDSWDYGYT
>TRBV9|TRBJ1-1|.
ASSESGGENTEAF
>TRBV9|TRBJ2-1|.
ASSVDTSYNEQF
>TRBV20-1|TRBJ2-1|few
SASPNEQF
>TRBV20-1|TRBJ2-1|.
SARNALRYNEQF
>TRBV4-2|TRBJ2-1|.
ASSHNYNEQF
>TRBV5-1|TRBJ2-5|few
ASSLNHPSGGAQETQY
>TRBV7-9|TRBJ2-1|.
ASSPTGTTHNEQF
>TRBV28|TRBJ2-1|.
ASRKSPPSSYNEQF
>TRBV4-3|TRBJ2-7|.
ASSQEYGRAGEQY
>TRBV20-1|TRBJ2-1|few
SAMEYNEQF
>TRBV4-3|TRBJ1-1|.
ASSQERLREAF
>TRBV5-1|TRBJ2-3|.
ASSTGQAFTDTQY
>TRBV9|TRBJ2-6|few
ASRGLSKGSGANVLT
>TRBV11-2|TRBJ2-1|.
ASSLNGRGTYNEQF
>TRBV4-3|TRBJ1-6|.
ASSQETRYSPLH
>TRBV20-1|TRBJ1-1|.
SASGLMNTEAF
>TRBV7-2|TRBJ2-5|.
ASSAAVLETQY